This T cell receptor (beta chain) came from a study of T cells after yellow fever vaccination. Study-level findings and limits: Just a small share of clonotypes turned up in the CD4 compartment as well as the CD8 compartment. Reappearance after the booster was seen for most primary-vaccination clones, at about 95% CD4 and about 90% CD8.

On this clonotype: Its antigen is as yet unknown.

5'RACE template switching produced TCR cDNA carrying a universal primer site and UMIs. TCRdb ran MiXCR on the 5' RACE reads and lists one entry per CDR3 protein. The sample holds about 220,000 distinct CDR3 sequences; roughly 3.3% are singletons and the top ten take around 3%. The CDR3 is 13 amino acids. Germline CDR1 is MNHEY and CDR2 is SVGAGI. Losses at the gene ends were 7 bases for V and 7 bases for J; bases not matched to a gene: 5. The starting material was CD4+ T cells sorted from PBMCs, obtained 10 days after the yellow fever booster vaccination. The receptor was isolated from a man younger than 35 who received the YFV17D yellow fever vaccine. The chain couples TRBV6-5 to TRBJ2-1; 9 bases map to TRBD2. CDR3 protein: CASTASGTNEQFF. The CDR3 nucleotides read TGTGCCAGCACGGCTAGCGGGACAAATGAGCAGTTCTTC.